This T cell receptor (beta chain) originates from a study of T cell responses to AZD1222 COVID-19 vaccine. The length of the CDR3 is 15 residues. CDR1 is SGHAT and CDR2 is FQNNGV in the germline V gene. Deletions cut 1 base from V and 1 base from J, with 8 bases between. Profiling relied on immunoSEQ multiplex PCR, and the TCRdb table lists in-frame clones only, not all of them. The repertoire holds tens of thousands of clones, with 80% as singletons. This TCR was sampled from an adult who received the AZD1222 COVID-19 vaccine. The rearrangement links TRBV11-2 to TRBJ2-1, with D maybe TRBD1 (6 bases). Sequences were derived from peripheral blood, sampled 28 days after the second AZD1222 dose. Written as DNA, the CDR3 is TGTGCCAGCAGCTTAGCGGGGACATCCTACAATGAGCAGTTCTTC. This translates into CASSLAGTSYNEQFF.